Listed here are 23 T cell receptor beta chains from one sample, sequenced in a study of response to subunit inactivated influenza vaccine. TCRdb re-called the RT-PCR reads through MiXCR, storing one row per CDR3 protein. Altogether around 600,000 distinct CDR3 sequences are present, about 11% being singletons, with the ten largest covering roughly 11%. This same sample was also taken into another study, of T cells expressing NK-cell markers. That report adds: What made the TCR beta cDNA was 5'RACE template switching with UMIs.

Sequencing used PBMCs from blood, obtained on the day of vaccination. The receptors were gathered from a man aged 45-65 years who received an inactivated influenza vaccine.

In DNA, the CDR3 is TGTGCCAGCAGTTTACGACGGTTCCGGGATACGCAGTATTTT. Its protein is CASSLRRFRDTQYF. The gene calls are TRBV27 and TRBJ2-3; no clear D gene. The CDR3 covers 14 residues. V lost 2 bases to trimming and J lost 6 bases, with 12 bases between them. CDR1 and CDR2 from the germline V gene are MNHEY and SMNVEV (reference sequence).

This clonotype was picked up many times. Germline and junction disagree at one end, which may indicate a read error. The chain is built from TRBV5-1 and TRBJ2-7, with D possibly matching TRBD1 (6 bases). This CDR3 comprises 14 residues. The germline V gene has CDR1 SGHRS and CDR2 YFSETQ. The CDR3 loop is CASSLQGTSYEQYF. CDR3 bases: TGTGCCAGCAGCTTACAGGGAACCTCCTACGAGCAGTACTTC.

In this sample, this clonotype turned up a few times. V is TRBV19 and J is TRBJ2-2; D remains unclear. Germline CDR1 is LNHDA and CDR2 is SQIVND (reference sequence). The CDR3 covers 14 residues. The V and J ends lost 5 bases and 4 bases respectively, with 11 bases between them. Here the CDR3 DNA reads TGTGCCAGTAGTCGAACATTTACCACCGGGGAGCTGTTTTTT. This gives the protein CASSRTFTTGELFF.

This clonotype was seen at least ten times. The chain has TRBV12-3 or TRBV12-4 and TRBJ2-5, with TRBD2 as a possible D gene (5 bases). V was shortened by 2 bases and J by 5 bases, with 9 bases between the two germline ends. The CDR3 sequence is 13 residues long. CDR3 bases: TGTGCCAGCAGTTTATACCGCGGGGAGACCCAGTACTTC. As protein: CASSLYRGETQYF.

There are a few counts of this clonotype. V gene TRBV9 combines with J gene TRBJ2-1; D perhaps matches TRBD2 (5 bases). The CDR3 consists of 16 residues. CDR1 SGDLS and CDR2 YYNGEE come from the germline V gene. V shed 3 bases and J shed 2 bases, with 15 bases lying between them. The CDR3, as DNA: TGTGCCAGCAGCGCCCGACTGGGGAGTCCCTACAATGAGCAGTTCTTC. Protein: CASSARLGSPYNEQFF.

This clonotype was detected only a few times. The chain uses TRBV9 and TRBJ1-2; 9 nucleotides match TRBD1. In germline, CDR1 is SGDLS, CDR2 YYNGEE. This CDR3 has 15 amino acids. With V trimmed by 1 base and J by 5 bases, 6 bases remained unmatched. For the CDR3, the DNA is TGTGCCAGCAGCGTAAGCGGTGGACAGGGGTATGGCTACACCTTC. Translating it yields CASSVSGGQGYGYTF. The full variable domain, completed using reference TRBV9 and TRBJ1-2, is DSGVTQTPKHLITATGQRVTLRCSPRSGDLSVYWYQQSLDQGLQFLIQYYNGEERAKGNILERFSAQQFPDLHSELNLSSLELGDSALYFCASSVSGGQGYGYTFGSGTRLTVV.

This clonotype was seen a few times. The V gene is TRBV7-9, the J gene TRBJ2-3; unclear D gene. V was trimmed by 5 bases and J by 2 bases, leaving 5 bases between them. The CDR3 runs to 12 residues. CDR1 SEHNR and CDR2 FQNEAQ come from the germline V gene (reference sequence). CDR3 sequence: CASSEATDTQYF. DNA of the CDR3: TGTGCCAGCAGCGAAGCCACAGATACGCAGTATTTT.

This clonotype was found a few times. CDR3 amino acids: CASSILAARRGVTYEQYF. The CDR3 DNA reads as TGTGCCAGCAGTATACTAGCGGCGCGGCGGGGGGTAACCTACGAGCAGTACTTC. The gene calls are TRBV27 and TRBJ2-7, with 8 bases aligning to TRBD2. The CDR3 extends over 18 amino acids. The junction had 17 bases not matched to a gene; V was cut back by 5 bases and J by 2 bases. Germline V gene sequence: CDR1 MNHEY, CDR2 SMNVEV (reference sequence).

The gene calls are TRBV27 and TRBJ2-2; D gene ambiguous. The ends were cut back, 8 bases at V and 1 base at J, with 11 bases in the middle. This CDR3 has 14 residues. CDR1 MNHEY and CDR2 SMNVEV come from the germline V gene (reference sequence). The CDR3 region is CASRIKGNTGELFF. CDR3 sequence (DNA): TGTGCCAGCCGCATCAAAGGGAACACCGGGGAGCTGTTTTTT.

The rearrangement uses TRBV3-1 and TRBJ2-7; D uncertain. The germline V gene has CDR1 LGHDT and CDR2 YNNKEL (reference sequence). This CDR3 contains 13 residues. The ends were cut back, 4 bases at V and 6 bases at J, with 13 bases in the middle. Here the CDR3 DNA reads TGTGCCAGCAGCCGGAATAGAGTACGCGAGCAGTACTTC. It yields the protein CASSRNRVREQYF.

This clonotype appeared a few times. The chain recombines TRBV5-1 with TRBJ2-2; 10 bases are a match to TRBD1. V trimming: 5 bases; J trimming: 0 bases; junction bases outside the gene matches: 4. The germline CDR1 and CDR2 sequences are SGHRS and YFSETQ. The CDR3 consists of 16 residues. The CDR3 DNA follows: TGCGCCAGCAGATCCGGGACAGGGGCGAACACCGGGGAGCTGTTTTTT. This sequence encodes CASRSGTGANTGELFF.

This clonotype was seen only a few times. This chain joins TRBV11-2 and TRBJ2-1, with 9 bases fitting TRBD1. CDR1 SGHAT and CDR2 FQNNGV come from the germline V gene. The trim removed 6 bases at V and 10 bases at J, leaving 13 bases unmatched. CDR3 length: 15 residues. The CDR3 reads CASRFGTGQVGEQFF. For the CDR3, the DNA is TGTGCCAGCAGGTTCGGGACAGGGCAGGTGGGCGAGCAGTTCTTC.

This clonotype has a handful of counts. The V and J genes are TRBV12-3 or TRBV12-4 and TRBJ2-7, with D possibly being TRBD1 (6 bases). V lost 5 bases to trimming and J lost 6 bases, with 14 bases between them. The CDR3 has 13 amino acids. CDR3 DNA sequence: TGTGCCAGCAGTCCGAGACAGGTCCGCGAGCAGTACTTC. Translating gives CASSPRQVREQYF.

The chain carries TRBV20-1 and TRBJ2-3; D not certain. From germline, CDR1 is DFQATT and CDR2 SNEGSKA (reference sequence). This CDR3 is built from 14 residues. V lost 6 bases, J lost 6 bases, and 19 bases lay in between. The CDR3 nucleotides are TGCAGTGCCCTCTCCTTAAAAAAGGTGGATACGCAGTATTTT. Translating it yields CSALSLKKVDTQYF.

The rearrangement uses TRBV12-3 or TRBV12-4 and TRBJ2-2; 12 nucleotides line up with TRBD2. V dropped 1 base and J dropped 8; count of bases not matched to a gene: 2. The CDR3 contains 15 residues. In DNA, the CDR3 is TGTGCCAGCAGTTTAGGACTAGCGGGGGAAGGGGAGCTGTTTTTT. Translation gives CASSLGLAGEGELFF.

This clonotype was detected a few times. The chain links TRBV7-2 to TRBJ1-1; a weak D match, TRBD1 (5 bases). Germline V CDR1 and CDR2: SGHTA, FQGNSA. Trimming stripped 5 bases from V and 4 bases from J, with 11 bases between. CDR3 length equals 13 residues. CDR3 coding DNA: TGTGCCAGCAGCACAAGACAGTCCACTGAAGCTTTCTTT. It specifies CASSTRQSTEAFF.

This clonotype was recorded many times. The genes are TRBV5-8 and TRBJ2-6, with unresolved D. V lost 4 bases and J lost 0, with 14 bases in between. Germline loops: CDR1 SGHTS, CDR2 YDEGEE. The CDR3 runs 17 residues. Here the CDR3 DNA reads TGTGCCAGCAGCCGGGCCAGATTGAGCTCTGGGGCCAACGTCCTGACTTTC. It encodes CASSRARLSSGANVLTF.

CDR3 residues: CASSEWPRNEAFF. CDR3 DNA sequence: TGTGCCAGCAGTGAATGGCCCAGAAATGAAGCTTTCTTT. The V and J genes are TRBV6-1 and TRBJ1-1; D unclear. The length of the CDR3 is 13 residues. In germline, CDR1 is MNHNS, CDR2 SASEGT. Deletions cut 2 bases from V and 7 bases from J, with 11 bases between.

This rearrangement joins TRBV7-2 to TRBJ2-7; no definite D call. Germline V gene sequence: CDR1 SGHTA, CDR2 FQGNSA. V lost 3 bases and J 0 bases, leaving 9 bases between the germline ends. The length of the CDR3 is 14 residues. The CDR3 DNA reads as TGTGCCAGCAGCTTGAGTTGGGGCTCCTACGAGCAGTACTTC. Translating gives CASSLSWGSYEQYF.

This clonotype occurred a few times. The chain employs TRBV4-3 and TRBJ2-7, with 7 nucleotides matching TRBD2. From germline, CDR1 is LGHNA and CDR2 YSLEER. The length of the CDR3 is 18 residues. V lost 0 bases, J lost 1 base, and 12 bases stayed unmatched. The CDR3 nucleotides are TGCGCCAGCAGCCAAGATGTAGGGAGGGTCGCGGAATCCTACGAGCAGTACTTC. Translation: CASSQDVGRVAESYEQYF.

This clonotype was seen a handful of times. CDR3 residues: CASSLGTHGGPGGKTQYF. CDR3 in DNA: TGTGCCAGCAGCTTAGGGACCCACGGTGGGCCTGGGGGAAAGACCCAGTACTTC. The chain is built from TRBV7-8 and TRBJ2-5; perhaps D is TRBD1 or TRBD2 (5 bases each). This CDR3 has 18 residues. Germline V gene data show CDR1 as SGHVS and CDR2 as FQNEAQ. V lost 1 base, J lost 6 bases, and 24 bases lay in between.

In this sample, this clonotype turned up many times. CDR3 nucleotide sequence: TGTGCCAGCAGTTGGACAGTTAACACCGGGGAGCTGTTTTTT. Translation: CASSWTVNTGELFF. The chain links TRBV6-2 or TRBV6-3 to TRBJ2-2; the D gene is possibly TRBD1 (6 bases). This CDR3 is built from 14 residues. In germline, CDR1 is MNHEY, CDR2 SVGEGT. The germline V and J ends were trimmed by 4 bases and 2 bases, with 8 bases remaining between them.

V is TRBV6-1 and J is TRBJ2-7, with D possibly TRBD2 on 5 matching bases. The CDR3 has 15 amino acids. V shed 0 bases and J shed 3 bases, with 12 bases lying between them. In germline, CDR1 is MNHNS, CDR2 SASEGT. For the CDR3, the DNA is TGTGCCAGCAGTGAAGCCCAAACCGGGATCTACGAGCAGTACTTC. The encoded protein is CASSEAQTGIYEQYF.